This T cell receptor beta chain was observed in a study of vaccination and CD4 T cells after COVID-19. About the study: The makeup of the convalescents was six males and four females, two of them Hispanic.

The treatment is: roughly ten-day PBMC culture with coronavirus spike peptide pools or control peptides (ViraFEST assay). The CDR3 loop spans 20 amino acids. Per the germline V gene, CDR1 is MNHEY and CDR2 is SVGEGT. J lost 12 bases, V lost 5 bases, and 25 bases had no gene match. Study observations and caveats: Sampling was limited to relatively few convalescent patients, with no early post-infection timepoints studied.

A word on this clonotype: Its antigen is unidentified.

The study sequenced cultured CD4+ T cell DNA using the Oncomine TCR Beta short-read assay. TCRdb processed the PCR reads anew with MiXCR; each CDR3 protein has one entry. Of around 15,000 distinct CDR3 sequences listed, about 44% are singletons. The chain employs TRBV6-2 or TRBV6-3 and TRBJ2-1, with 13 bases that match TRBD2. The sample here was CD4+ T cells from blood, cultured in vitro, taken before SARS-CoV-2 vaccination. The TCR was taken from a human donor who received a COVID-19 vaccine. The CDR3 DNA is TGTGCCAGCAGTCCTGGGACTAGCGGGGTCCGACGTAGGGTCGATAAGGGGCAGTTCTTC. This sequence encodes CASSPGTSGVRRRVDKGQFF.